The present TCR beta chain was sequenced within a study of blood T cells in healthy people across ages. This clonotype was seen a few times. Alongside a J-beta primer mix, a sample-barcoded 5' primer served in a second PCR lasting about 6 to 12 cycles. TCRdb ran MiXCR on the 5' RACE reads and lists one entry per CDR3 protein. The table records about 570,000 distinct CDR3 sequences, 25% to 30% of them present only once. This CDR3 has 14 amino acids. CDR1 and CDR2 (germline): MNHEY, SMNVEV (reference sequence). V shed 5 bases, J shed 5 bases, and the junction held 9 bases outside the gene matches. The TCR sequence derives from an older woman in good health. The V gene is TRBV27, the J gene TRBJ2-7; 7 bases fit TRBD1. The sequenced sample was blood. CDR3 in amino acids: CASSINRGTHEQYF. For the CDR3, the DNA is TGTGCCAGCAGTATCAACAGGGGTACCCACGAGCAGTACTTC.